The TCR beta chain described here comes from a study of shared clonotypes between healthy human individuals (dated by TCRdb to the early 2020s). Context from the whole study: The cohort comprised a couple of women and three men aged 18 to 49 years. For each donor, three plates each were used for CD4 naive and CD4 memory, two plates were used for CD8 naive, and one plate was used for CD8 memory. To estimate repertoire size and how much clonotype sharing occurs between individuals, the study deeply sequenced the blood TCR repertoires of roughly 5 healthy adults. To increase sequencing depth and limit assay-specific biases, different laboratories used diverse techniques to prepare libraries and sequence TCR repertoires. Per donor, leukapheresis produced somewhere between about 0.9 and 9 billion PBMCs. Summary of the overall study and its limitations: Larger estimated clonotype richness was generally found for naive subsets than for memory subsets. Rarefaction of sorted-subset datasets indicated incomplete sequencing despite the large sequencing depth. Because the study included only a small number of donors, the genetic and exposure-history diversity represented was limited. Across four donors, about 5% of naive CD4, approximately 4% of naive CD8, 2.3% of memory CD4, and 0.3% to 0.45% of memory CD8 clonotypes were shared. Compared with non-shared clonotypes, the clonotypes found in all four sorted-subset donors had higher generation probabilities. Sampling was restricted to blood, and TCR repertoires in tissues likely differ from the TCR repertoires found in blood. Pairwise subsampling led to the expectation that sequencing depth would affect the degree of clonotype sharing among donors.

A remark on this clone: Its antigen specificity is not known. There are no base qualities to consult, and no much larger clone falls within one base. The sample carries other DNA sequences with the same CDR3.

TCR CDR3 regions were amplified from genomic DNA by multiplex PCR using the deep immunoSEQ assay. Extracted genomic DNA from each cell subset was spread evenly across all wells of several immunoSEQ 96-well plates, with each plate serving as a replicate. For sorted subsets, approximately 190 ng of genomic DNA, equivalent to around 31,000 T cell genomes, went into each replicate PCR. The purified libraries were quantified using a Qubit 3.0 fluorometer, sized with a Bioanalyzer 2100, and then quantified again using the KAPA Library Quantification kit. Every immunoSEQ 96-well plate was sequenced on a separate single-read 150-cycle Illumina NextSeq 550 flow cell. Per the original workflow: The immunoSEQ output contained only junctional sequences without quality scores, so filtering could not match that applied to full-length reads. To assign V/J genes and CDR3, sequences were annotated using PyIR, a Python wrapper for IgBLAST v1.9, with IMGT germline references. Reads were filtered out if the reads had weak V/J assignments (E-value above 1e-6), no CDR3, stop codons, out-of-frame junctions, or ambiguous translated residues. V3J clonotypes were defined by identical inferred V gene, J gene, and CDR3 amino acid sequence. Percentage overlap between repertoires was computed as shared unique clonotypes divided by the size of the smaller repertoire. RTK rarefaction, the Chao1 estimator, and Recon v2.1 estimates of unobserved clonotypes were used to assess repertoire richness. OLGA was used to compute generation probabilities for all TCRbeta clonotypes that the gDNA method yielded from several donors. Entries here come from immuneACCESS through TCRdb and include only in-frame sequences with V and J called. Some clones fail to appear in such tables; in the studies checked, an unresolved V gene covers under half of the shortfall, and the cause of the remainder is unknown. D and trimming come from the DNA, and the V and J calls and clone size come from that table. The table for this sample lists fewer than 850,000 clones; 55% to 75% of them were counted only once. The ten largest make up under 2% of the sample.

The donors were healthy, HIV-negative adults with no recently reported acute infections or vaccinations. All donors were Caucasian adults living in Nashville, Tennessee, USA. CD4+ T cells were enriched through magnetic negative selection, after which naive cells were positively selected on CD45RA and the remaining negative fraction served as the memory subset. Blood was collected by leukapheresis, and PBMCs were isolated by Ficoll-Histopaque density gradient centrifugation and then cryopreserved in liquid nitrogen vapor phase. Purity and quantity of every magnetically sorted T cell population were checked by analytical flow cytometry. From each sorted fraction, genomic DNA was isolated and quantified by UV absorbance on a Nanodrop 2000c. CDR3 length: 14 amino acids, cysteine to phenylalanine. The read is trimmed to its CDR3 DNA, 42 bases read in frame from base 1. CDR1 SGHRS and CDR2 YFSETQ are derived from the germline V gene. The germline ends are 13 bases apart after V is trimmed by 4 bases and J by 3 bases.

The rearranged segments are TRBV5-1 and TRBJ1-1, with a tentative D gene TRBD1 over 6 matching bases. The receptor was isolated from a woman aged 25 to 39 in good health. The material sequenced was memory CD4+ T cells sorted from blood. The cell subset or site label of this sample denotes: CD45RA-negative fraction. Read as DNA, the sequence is TGCGCCAGCAGCCCAGGACAGCCCCACACTGAAGCTTTCTTT. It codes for CASSPGQPHTEAFF. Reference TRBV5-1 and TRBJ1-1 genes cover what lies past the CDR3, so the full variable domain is KAGVTQTPRYLIKTRGQQVTLSCSPISGHRSVSWYQQTPGQGLQFLFEYFSETQRNKGNFPGRFSGRQFSNSRSEMNVSTLELGDSALYLCASSPGQPHTEAFFGQGTRLTVV.